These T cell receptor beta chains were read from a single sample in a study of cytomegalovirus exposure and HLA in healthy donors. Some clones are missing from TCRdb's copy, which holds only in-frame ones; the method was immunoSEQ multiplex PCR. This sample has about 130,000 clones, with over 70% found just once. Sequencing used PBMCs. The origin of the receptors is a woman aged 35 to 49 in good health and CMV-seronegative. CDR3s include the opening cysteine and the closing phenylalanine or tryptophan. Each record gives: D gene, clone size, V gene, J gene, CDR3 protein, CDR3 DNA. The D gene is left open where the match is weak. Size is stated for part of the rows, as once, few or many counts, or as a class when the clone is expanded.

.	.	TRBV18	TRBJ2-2	CASSPSGTNTGELFF	TGTGCCAGCTCACCGTCAGGAACGAACACCGGGGAGCTGTTTTTT
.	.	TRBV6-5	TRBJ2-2	CASSYGRNTGELFF	TGTGCCAGCAGTTATGGTAGGAACACCGGGGAGCTGTTTTTT
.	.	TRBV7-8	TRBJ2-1	CASSLGIEGEQFF	TGTGCCAGCAGCTTAGGGATCGAGGGAGAGCAGTTCTTC
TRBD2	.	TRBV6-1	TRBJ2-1	CASTLAANEQFF	TGTGCCAGCACCCTAGCGGCCAATGAGCAGTTCTTC
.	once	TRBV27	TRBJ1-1	CASSFPLIVNTEAFF	TGTGCCAGCAGTTTCCCACTCATCGTCAACACTGAAGCTTTCTTT
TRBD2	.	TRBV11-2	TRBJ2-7	CASSLDRRGMSYEQYF	TGTGCCAGCAGCTTAGATCGGCGGGGGATGTCCTACGAGCAGTACTTC
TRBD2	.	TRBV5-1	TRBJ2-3	CASSSSGGGGDTQYF	TGCGCCAGCAGCTCCAGCGGGGGAGGAGGGGATACGCAGTATTTT
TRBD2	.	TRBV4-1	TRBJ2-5	CASSQDGLALETQYF	TGCGCCAGCAGCCAAGATGGACTAGCTCTTGAGACCCAGTACTTC
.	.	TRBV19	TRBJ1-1	CASSIGMNTEAFF	TGTGCCAGTAGTATCGGGATGAACACTGAAGCTTTCTTT
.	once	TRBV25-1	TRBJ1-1	CASSTGHLNTEAFF	TGTGCCAGCAGTACCGGACACCTGAACACTGAAGCTTTCTTT
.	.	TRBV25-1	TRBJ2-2	CASRDTGTGELFF	TGTGCCAGCAGGGACACCGGGACCGGGGAGCTGTTTTTT
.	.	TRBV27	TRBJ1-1	CASSLGGLGHTEAFF	TGTGCCAGCAGTTTAGGGGGGTTGGGACACACTGAAGCTTTCTTT
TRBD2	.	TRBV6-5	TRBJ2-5	CASRKGAGGRETQYF	TGTGCCAGCAGGAAAGGAGCGGGGGGAAGGGAGACCCAGTACTTC
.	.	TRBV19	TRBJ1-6	CASSARDTRNNSPLHF	TGTGCCAGTAGTGCACGGGACACGCGAAATAATTCACCCCTCCACTTT
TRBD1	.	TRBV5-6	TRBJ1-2	CASAVGGTGILYGYTF	TGTGCCAGCGCGGTGGGGGGGACAGGGATTCTCTATGGCTACACCTTC
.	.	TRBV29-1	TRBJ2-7	CSVVGALTTGEQYF	TGCAGCGTTGTGGGGGCCCTCACGACGGGCGAGCAGTACTTC
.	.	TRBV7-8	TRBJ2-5	CASSLQKTQYF	TGTGCCAGCAGCTTACAAAAGACCCAGTACTTC
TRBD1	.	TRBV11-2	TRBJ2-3	CASSLSGTDTDTQYF	TGTGCCAGCAGCTTATCAGGGACAGACACAGATACGCAGTATTTT
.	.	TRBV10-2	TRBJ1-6	CASSEQFNSPLHF	TGCGCCAGCAGTGAGCAATTTAATTCACCCCTCCACTTT
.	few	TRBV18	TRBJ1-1	CASSPGGSRRNTEAFF	TGTGCCAGCTCACCGGGGGGGAGCCGCAGGAACACTGAAGCTTTCTTT
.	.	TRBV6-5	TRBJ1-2	CASSKPGVGYTF	TGTGCCAGCAGTAAACCAGGGGTTGGCTACACCTTC
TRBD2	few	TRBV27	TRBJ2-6	CASQRGIGANVLTF	TGTGCCAGTCAGCGGGGGATAGGGGCCAACGTCCTGACTTTC
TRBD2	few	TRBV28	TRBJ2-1	CASADGTSGSHEQFF	TGTGCCAGCGCCGACGGGACTAGCGGGAGTCATGAGCAGTTCTTC
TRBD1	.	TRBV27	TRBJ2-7	CASNDRGPSYEQYF	TGTGCCAGCAACGACAGGGGGCCATCCTACGAGCAGTACTTC
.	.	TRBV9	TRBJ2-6	CASSVRSGANVLTF	TGTGCCAGCAGCGTTCGCTCTGGGGCCAACGTCCTGACTTTC
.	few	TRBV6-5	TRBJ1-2	CASSKQVLNYGYTF	TGTGCCAGCAGTAAACAGGTGCTGAACTATGGCTACACCTTC
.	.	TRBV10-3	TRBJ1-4	CAIADAGWKLFF	TGTGCCATCGCGGACGCGGGGTGGAAACTGTTTTTT
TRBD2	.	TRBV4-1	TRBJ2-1	CASSHTGTSGRAGDEQFF	TGCGCCAGCAGCCACACCGGGACTAGCGGGAGGGCCGGGGATGAGCAGTTCTTC
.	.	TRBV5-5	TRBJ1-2	CASSLVVQDPGGYTF	TGTGCCAGCAGCTTGGTGGTACAGGACCCAGGGGGCTACACCTTC
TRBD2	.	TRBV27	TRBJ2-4	CASRGLAGVYRNIQYF	TGTGCCAGCAGGGGACTAGCGGGAGTATACCGAAACATTCAGTACTTC
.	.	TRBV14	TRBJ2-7	CASSLRQGTTYEQYF	TGTGCCAGCAGCCTCCGACAGGGGACTACCTACGAGCAGTACTTC
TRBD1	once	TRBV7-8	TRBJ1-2	CASSSRTGGNGYTF	TGTGCCAGCAGCTCCCGGACAGGGGGCAATGGCTACACCTTC
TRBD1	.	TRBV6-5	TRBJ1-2	CASRKQGDYGYTF	TGTGCCAGCAGGAAACAGGGGGACTATGGCTACACCTTC
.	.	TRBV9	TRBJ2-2	CASSVGGGKAGELFF	TGTGCCAGCAGCGTAGGTGGCGGGAAGGCCGGGGAGCTGTTTTTT
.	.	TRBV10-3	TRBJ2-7	CAISSGGGPLGHEQYF	TGTGCCATCAGTTCAGGAGGAGGGCCCCTAGGCCACGAGCAGTACTTC
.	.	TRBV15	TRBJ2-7	CATSPLYRPYEQYF	TGTGCCACCAGTCCCCTGTACAGGCCCTACGAGCAGTACTTC
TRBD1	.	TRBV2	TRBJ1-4	CATNRDRDEKLFF	TGTGCCACCAACCGGGACAGGGATGAAAAACTGTTTTTT
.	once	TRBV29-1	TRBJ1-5	CSVGYTGDSNQPQHF	TGCAGCGTTGGGTATACGGGGGATAGCAATCAGCCCCAGCATTTT
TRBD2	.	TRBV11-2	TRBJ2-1	CASSLGASGNEQFF	TGTGCCAGCAGCTTAGGGGCTAGCGGAAATGAGCAGTTCTTC
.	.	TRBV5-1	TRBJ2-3	CASSFGESLNTDTQYF	TGCGCCAGCAGCTTCGGGGAGTCCCTTAACACAGATACGCAGTATTTT
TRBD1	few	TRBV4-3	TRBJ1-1	CACCNRGRFYDTEAFF	TGCGCCTGCTGCAACAGGGGGCGATTTTACGACACTGAAGCTTTCTTT
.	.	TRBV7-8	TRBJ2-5	CASSPHEAETQYF	TGTGCCAGCAGCCCCCACGAAGCTGAGACCCAGTACTTC
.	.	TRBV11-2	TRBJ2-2	CASRPTGRRTGELFF	TGTGCCAGCAGGCCGACAGGTCGGCGCACCGGGGAGCTGTTTTTT